These 27 T cell receptor beta chains came from one sample sequenced in a study of T cell responses to AZD1222 COVID-19 vaccine. Sequencing was performed with immunoSEQ multiplex PCR; in TCRdb, only in-frame clones are kept and a portion is missing. The repertoire consists of fewer than 200,000 clones, with around 92% occurring once and the leading ten covering approximately 1.5%. The source was peripheral blood, collected on day 0 of AZD1222 vaccination. The origin of the receptors is an adult in good health.

This sequence joins TRBV18 and TRBJ2-1, with 11 bases that match TRBD2. The CDR3 runs 16 residues. The germline V gene has CDR1 KGHSH and CDR2 LQKENI. The ends lost 3 bases at V and 7 bases at J; junction bases unmatched: 8. CDR3 DNA: TGTGCCAGCTCACCCCTCATTAGCGGGGGGGATAATGAGCAGTTCTTC. It translates to CASSPLISGGDNEQFF. The complete variable domain, with remaining parts taken from reference TRBV18 and TRBJ2-1, reads NAGVMQNPRHLVRRRGQEARLRCSPMKGHSHVYWYRQLPEEGLKFMVYLQKENIIDESGMPKERFSAEFPKEGPSILRIQQVVRGDSAAYFCASSPLISGGDNEQFFGPGTRLTVL.

The chain employs TRBV7-2 and TRBJ1-3; D is unresolved. Germline V gene sequence: CDR1 SGHTA, CDR2 FQGNSA. Trimming took 5 bases from V and 3 from J, leaving 14 bases between them. CDR3 size: 15 residues. This chain's CDR3 is CASSGPVSGGNTIYF. CDR3 sequence (DNA): TGTGCCAGCAGCGGGCCGGTATCAGGTGGAAACACCATATATTTT.

This clone was detected only a few times. The chain joins TRBV7-2 to TRBJ1-5; weak D call: TRBD1 (6 bases). Germline CDR1 and CDR2: SGHTA and FQGNSA. Trimming took 1 base from V and 4 from J, leaving 14 bases between them. The CDR3 has 16 amino acids. CDR3 sequence reads: CASSLVGGAGNQPQHF. The CDR3 coding sequence is TGTGCCAGCAGCTTAGTTGGGGGGGCGGGTAATCAGCCCCAGCATTTT.

This clone has more than one count but fewer than ten. The V and J genes are TRBV3-1 (or the pseudogene TRBV3-2) and TRBJ1-2; D unresolved. Germline V lookup: CDR1 LGHDT, CDR2 YNNKEL (reference sequence). The V end lost 4 bases, the J end lost 7 bases, and 13 bases lay between the germline ends. The CDR3 runs 13 residues. The CDR3 spells CASSLGLGVGYTF. CDR3 nucleotides: TGTGCCAGCAGCCTCGGACTGGGTGTTGGCTACACCTTC.

The chain recombines TRBV27 with TRBJ1-2; D gene uncertain. V shed 5 bases and J shed 3 bases, with 10 bases lying between them. Germline assignment: CDR1 MNHEY and CDR2 SMNVEV (reference sequence). The CDR3 extends over 13 amino acids. CDR3 coding DNA: TGTGCCAGCAGTGCGGGGTCCTACTATGGCTACACCTTC. Translation gives CASSAGSYYGYTF.

The chain carries TRBV7-9 and TRBJ1-3, with TRBD1 matching over 8 bases. Germline trimming cut 5 bases from V and 0 bases from J; bases unmatched to any gene: 15. The CDR3 loop spans 19 amino acids. Germline CDR1 is SEHNR and CDR2 is FQNEAQ (reference sequence). CDR3 sequence: CASSPVPGQETASGNTIYF. The CDR3 bases are TGTGCCAGCAGCCCAGTCCCGGGACAGGAGACGGCCTCTGGAAACACCATATATTTT.

The chain has TRBV7-2 and TRBJ1-6; D possibly corresponds to TRBD1 (5 bases). V was cut by 2 bases and J by 9 bases, with 26 bases left in between. The CDR3 has 19 residues. The germline gives CDR1 SGHTA, CDR2 FQGNSA. DNA of the CDR3: TGTGCCAGCAGCTTAACAGGCACCGCGGATCTGGGGGGAGTTTCACCCCTCCACTTT. It yields the protein CASSLTGTADLGGVSPLHF.

The rearrangement uses TRBV3-1 (or the pseudogene TRBV3-2) and TRBJ2-3, with 9 bases aligning to TRBD1. Germline V gives CDR1 LGHDT, CDR2 YNNKEL (reference sequence). The junction had 3 bases not matched to a gene; V was cut back by 4 bases and J by 1 base. The CDR3 totals 15 residues. As DNA, the CDR3 is TGTGCCAGCAGCCCCAGGACAGGGGGCACAGATACGCAGTATTTT. This sequence encodes CASSPRTGGTDTQYF.

The table lists this clone with a count of one. The chain is built from TRBV5-1 and TRBJ1-2; D is uncertain. V lost 0 bases to trimming and J lost 2 bases, with 11 bases between them. This CDR3 spans 15 amino acids. Germline V gene data show CDR1 as SGHRS and CDR2 as YFSETQ. This CDR3 reads CASSLGHLGNYGYTF. CDR3 nucleotide sequence: TGCGCCAGCAGCTTGGGACATTTAGGGAACTATGGCTACACCTTC.

The rearrangement uses TRBV18 and TRBJ1-4; D is perhaps TRBD1 (6 bases). The CDR3 runs 15 residues. V lost 0 bases, J lost 6 bases, and 11 bases lay in between. Germline V gene sequence: CDR1 KGHSH, CDR2 LQKENI. CDR3 sequence reads: CASSPPQGRDEKLFF. The CDR3 DNA reads as TGTGCCAGCTCACCACCGCAGGGGCGAGATGAAAAACTGTTTTTT.

This clone was observed a single time. CDR3: CASSQDAAGRLLHF. In DNA form, the CDR3 reads TGTGCCAGCAGCCAAGATGCGGCAGGCCGTCTCCTCCACTTT. This rearrangement joins TRBV3-1 (or the pseudogene TRBV3-2) to TRBJ1-6, with D uncertain. The CDR3 runs 14 residues. The germline gives CDR1 LGHDT, CDR2 YNNKEL (reference sequence). V lost 0 bases, J lost 15 bases, and 15 bases lay in between.

The chain links TRBV6-5 to TRBJ1-2; D not certain. The CDR3 has 13 amino acids. Germline V gives CDR1 MNHEY, CDR2 SVGAGI. Trimming stripped 6 bases from V and 0 bases from J, with 8 bases between. CDR3 DNA sequence: TGTGCCAGCAGACACATTTCTAACTATGGCTACACCTTC. Translation: CASRHISNYGYTF.

In its sample, this clone was seen a few times. The CDR3 is CASSQGQGRRTEAFF. The CDR3 coding sequence is TGCGCCAGCAGCCAAGGGCAGGGAAGGAGGACTGAAGCTTTCTTT. The rearrangement joins TRBV4-1 to TRBJ1-1, with D possibly TRBD1 on 5 matching bases. Trimming took 1 base from V and 5 from J, leaving 14 bases between them. Per the germline V gene, CDR1 is MGHRA and CDR2 is YSYEKL. The CDR3 is 15 amino acids.

The chain employs TRBV7-3 and TRBJ2-1; 9 positions agree with TRBD1. V dropped 0 bases and J dropped 7; count of bases not matched to a gene: 7. From germline, CDR1 is SGHTA and CDR2 FQGTGA. The CDR3 runs 16 residues. CDR3 sequence: CASSLTGTGSGNEQFF. For the CDR3, the DNA is TGTGCCAGCAGCTTAACAGGGACAGGGAGCGGTAATGAGCAGTTCTTC.

V gene TRBV10-1 combines with J gene TRBJ1-1; D is unclear. This CDR3 is 13 amino acids long. V shed 0 bases and J shed 10 bases, with 12 bases lying between them. Germline V gene lookup returns CDR1 WNHNN and CDR2 SYGVQD (reference sequence). CDR3 loop: CASSESVARGAFF. The CDR3 DNA reads TGCGCCAGCAGTGAGTCGGTGGCCCGGGGAGCTTTCTTT.

V and J are TRBV18 and TRBJ2-7; D call uncertain. CDR1 and CDR2 (germline): KGHSH, LQKENI. This CDR3 is 13 amino acids long. The ends were cut back, 0 bases at V and 5 bases at J, with 8 bases in the middle. DNA for the CDR3: TGTGCCAGCTCACCACCTGCCGGCGACGAGCAGTACTTC. It is translated as CASSPPAGDEQYF.

V usage is TRBV11-2 and J usage is TRBJ2-1, with D perhaps given as TRBD1 or TRBD2 (7 bases each). V was cut by 5 bases and J by 3 bases, with 23 bases left in between. The CDR3 extends over 18 amino acids. Germline V gene lookup returns CDR1 SGHAT and CDR2 FQNNGV. Here the CDR3 reads CASSPSGPDRDFYNEQFF. CDR3 DNA sequence: TGTGCCAGCAGCCCTAGCGGACCCGACAGGGATTTCTACAATGAGCAGTTCTTC.

The chain has TRBV5-5 and TRBJ1-1, with a weak D call TRBD1 (6 bases). V shed 4 bases and J shed 5 bases, with 9 bases lying between them. The CDR3 length is 12 residues. Germline lookup yields CDR1 SGHKS and CDR2 YYEKEE (reference sequence). The CDR3 DNA follows: TGTGCCAGCAGCGGAACAGGGACTGAAGCTTTCTTT. This encodes CASSGTGTEAFF.

The chain employs TRBV6-5 and TRBJ2-7; D remains ambiguous. The germline V gene encodes CDR1 MNHEY and CDR2 SVGAGI. CDR3 length: 13 amino acids. V dropped 6 bases and J dropped 2 bases, with 11 bases sitting between them. CDR3 protein: CASRGFEAYEQYF. CDR3 sequence (DNA): TGTGCCAGCAGAGGTTTCGAAGCCTACGAGCAGTACTTC.

V and J are TRBV7-2 and TRBJ1-1; TRBD1 is a possible D gene (6 bases). V lost 2 bases to trimming and J lost 1 base, with 11 bases between them. The germline CDR1 and CDR2 sequences are SGHTA and FQGNSA. This CDR3 spans 15 amino acids. The chain's CDR3 is CASSLNPRGNTEAFF. CDR3 nucleotide sequence: TGTGCCAGCAGCTTAAACCCCAGGGGGAACACTGAAGCTTTCTTT.

V gene TRBV28 combines with J gene TRBJ2-3; 9 bases map to TRBD2. Unmatched junction bases numbered 5, after V lost 2 bases and J lost 2 bases. There are 16 residues in the CDR3. Per germline, CDR1 MDHEN and CDR2 SYDVKM. The chain's CDR3 is CASSLAASGDTDTQYF. CDR3 sequence (DNA): TGTGCCAGCAGTTTAGCGGCTAGCGGGGACACAGATACGCAGTATTTT.

The rearrangement uses TRBV5-4 and TRBJ1-1; TRBD1 aligns across 7 bases. The V gene's germline CDR1 is SGHNT and CDR2 YYREEE (reference sequence). There are 14 residues in the CDR3. The trim removed 3 bases at V and 4 bases at J, leaving 6 bases unmatched. CDR3 bases: TGTGCCAGCAGCTCCCGGACAGGCATCACTGAAGCTTTCTTT. Translating gives CASSSRTGITEAFF.

This clone was observed a handful of times. The chain uses TRBV6-2 or TRBV6-3 and TRBJ1-6; D ambiguous. The CDR3 spans 15 residues. Germline V gene sequence: CDR1 MNHEY, CDR2 SVGEGT. Trimming shortened V by 2 bases and J by 7 bases, and 12 bases separated the two germline ends. CDR3: CASSYGPPTNSPLHF. CDR3 DNA sequence: TGTGCCAGCAGTTACGGGCCACCTACGAATTCACCCCTCCACTTT.

V gene TRBV4-1 combines with J gene TRBJ1-5; D is possibly TRBD1 (5 bases). The CDR3 covers 17 residues. Germline V lookup: CDR1 MGHRA, CDR2 YSYEKL. Between the trimmed V and J ends, which lost 1 base and 0 bases, there was a span of 13 bases. The chain's CDR3 is CASSQVAREYSNQPQHF. The CDR3 coding sequence is TGCGCCAGCAGCCAAGTCGCCAGGGAATATAGCAATCAGCCCCAGCATTTT.

This chain links TRBV9 with TRBJ2-2; the D is unclear. Looked up from germline, CDR1 is SGDLS and CDR2 is YYNGEE. With 0 bases removed from V and 3 bases from J, the gap between germline ends came to 9 bases. The CDR3 is made up of 15 amino acids. CDR3 region: CASSVELRYTGELFF. The CDR3 nucleotides read TGTGCCAGCAGCGTAGAGCTCCGCTACACCGGGGAGCTGTTTTTT.

V and J are TRBV30 and TRBJ1-4; D gene unclear. Per germline, CDR1 GTSNPN and CDR2 SVGIG (reference sequence). Trimming removed 3 bases at V and 3 bases at J, with 11 bases between. This CDR3 has 14 residues. The CDR3 nucleotides are TGTGCCTGGAGCTCGAACGGAGCTAATGAAAAACTGTTTTTT. It is translated as CAWSSNGANEKLFF.

This CDR3 reads CASSIRQGGFGEKLFF. The CDR3 bases are TGTGCCAGCAGTATCCGACAGGGGGGGTTCGGTGAAAAACTGTTTTTT. The J gene is TRBJ1-4, the V gene TRBV6-6; TRBD1 aligns across 9 bases. There are 16 residues in the CDR3. Germline V gene data show CDR1 as MNHNY and CDR2 as SVGAGI (reference sequence). The V and J ends lost 5 bases and 7 bases, in that order; junction bases with no gene match: 11.